The T cell receptor beta chain described here comes from a study of beta chain features in type 1 diabetes. Regarding the study as a whole: Sequencing used cDNA, and cells with high TCR expression could therefore be over-represented. The naive, central memory and Treg TCRB repertoires looked more alike in patients than they did in healthy donors.

Turning to this clone: Its antigen is currently unknown.

Sequenced material consisted of expressed TCRB transcripts (all of the isolated RNA was reverse transcribed). Libraries were prepared by immunoSEQ multiplex PCR; TCRdb keeps only in-frame clonotypes and omits some of them. The profile shows around 99,000 clones, 40% of them singletons. The CDR3 has 15 residues. V gave up 0 bases and J gave up 0 bases, with 10 bases separating them. CDR1 is GTSNPN, CDR2 SVGIG, per germline (reference sequence). Purity exceeded 98% in all sorted populations. V usage is TRBV30 and J usage is TRBJ2-3; possible D gene TRBD1, 6 bases. The TCR comes from a young woman in good health. Sequencing was performed on stem cell memory CD4+ T cells from blood. CDR3: CAWSVLGGSTDTQYF. The CDR3 bases are TGTGCCTGGAGTGTATTAGGGGGTAGCACAGATACGCAGTATTTT.